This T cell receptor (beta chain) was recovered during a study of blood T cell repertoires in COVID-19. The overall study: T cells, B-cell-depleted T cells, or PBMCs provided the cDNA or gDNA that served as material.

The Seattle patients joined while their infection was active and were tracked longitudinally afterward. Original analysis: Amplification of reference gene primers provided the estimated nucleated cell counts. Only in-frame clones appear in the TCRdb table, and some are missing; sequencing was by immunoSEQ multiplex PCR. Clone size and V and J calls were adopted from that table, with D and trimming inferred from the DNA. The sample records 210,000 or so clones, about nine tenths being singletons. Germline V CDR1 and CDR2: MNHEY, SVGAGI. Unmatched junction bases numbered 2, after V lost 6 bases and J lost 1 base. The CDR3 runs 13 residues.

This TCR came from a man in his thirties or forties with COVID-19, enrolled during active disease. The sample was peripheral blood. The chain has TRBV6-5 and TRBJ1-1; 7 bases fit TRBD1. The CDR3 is CASRAGGNTEAFF. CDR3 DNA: TGTGCCAGCAGGGCAGGGGGGAACACTGAAGCTTTCTTT.